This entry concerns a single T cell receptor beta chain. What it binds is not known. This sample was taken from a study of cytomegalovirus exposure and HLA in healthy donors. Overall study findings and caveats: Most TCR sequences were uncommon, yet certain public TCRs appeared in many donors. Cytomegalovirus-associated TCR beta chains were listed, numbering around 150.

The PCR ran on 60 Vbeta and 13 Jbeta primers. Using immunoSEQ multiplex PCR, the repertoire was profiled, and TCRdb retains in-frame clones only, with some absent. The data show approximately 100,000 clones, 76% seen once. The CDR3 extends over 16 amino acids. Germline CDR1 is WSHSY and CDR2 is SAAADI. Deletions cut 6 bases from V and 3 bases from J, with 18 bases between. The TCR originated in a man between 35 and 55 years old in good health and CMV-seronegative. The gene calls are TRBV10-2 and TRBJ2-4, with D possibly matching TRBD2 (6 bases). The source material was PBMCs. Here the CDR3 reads CASRGPGGMGKNIQYF. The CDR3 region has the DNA TGCGCCAGCAGAGGCCCTGGGGGGATGGGCAAAAACATTCAGTACTTC.